This T cell receptor beta chain was profiled in a study of blood T cell repertoires in COVID-19. The CDR3 contains 14 residues. Trimming took off 8 bases at V and 1 base at J, with 12 bases between the two ends. The germline V gene has CDR1 SGHNT and CDR2 YENEEA. In the original processing: Estimation of nucleated cell counts relied on the amplification of reference gene primers. Assay used: immunoSEQ multiplex PCR; TCRdb lists only in-frame clones, some missing. V and J calls and clone size come straight from that table; D and trimming were deduced from the DNA. The sample holds 140,000 to 150,000 clones; around 89% are singletons and the top ten take 3% to 3.5%.

The receptor was derived from a woman in her fifties or sixties with active COVID-19. The V call is TRBV11-3, the J call TRBJ2-1; maybe TRBD1 (5 bases). Sequencing was carried out using peripheral blood. The CDR3 spells CASAKGPSYNEQFF. Here the CDR3 DNA reads TGTGCCAGCGCGAAGGGGCCTTCCTACAATGAGCAGTTCTTC.